This is a list of T cell receptor beta chains from one sample in a study of shared clonotypes between healthy human individuals. TCRdb keeps only in-frame clones here, not all; method: immunoSEQ multiplex PCR. The data show about 610,000 clones, with roughly 95% seen just once and more than 0.085% held by the top ten. The sequencing sample was made of naive CD8+ T cells sorted from blood. The receptors shown here come from a woman aged 30 to 39 in good health. Both conserved end residues are part of each CDR3. The size of a clone is reported for some rows only, either as once, few or many, or as a class for expanded clones.

j_call,cdr3_length,v_call,clone_size,cdr3_aa
TRBJ1-1,13,TRBV7-6,NA,CASSPAGTTEAFF
TRBJ2-1,16,TRBV14,NA,CASSLGDPWVNNEQFF
TRBJ1-1,14,TRBV5-5,NA,CASSPAGGPTEAFF
TRBJ2-7,12,TRBV4-1,once,CASSHDFNEQYF
TRBJ2-1,16,TRBV27,NA,CASSLGGQVWGNEQFF
TRBJ1-1,14,TRBV16,NA,CASSQSTGNTEAFF
TRBJ1-2,14,TRBV2,NA,CASSSGQGTYGYTF
TRBJ2-1,14,TRBV29-1,NA,CSVESAHSYNEQFF
TRBJ1-5,17,TRBV19,NA,CASSIDFTGLSNQPQHF
TRBJ2-7,12,TRBV19,NA,CASSYGGGEQYF
TRBJ2-1,18,TRBV21-1,NA,CASSKWCHRSGDYNEQFF
TRBJ1-1,15,TRBV29-1,NA,CSVVTGSSLPIEAFF
TRBJ1-2,14,TRBV6-5,NA,CASSYVGGADGYTF
TRBJ1-1,16,TRBV7-9,NA,CASSLGMGARNTEAFF
TRBJ2-7,14,TRBV27,NA,CASTTGGAAYEQYF
TRBJ2-3,14,TRBV27,NA,CASVDGPNTDTQYF
TRBJ2-6,13,TRBV29-1,NA,CSVRGSGANVLTF
TRBJ2-3,17,TRBV7-3,NA,CASSLNPAFLDTDTQYF
TRBJ2-7,15,TRBV29-1,NA,CSVEETSGDIYEQYF
TRBJ1-1,12,TRBV6-6,NA,CASSHLKGLLLF
TRBJ2-3,15,TRBV5-6,NA,CASSPSGISTDTQYF
TRBJ2-1,12,TRBV28,NA,CASSFRPGVQFF
TRBJ2-7,16,TRBV5-6,NA,CASSWGTFLLSSEQYF
TRBJ2-2,16,TRBV7-9,NA,CASSSSGTGATGELFF
TRBJ1-1,14,TRBV9,NA,CASSVVPTNTEAFF
TRBJ2-7,14,TRBV7-2,NA,CASSVFPGHYEQYF